Listed below are T cell receptor beta chains from one sample, sequenced in a study of cytomegalovirus exposure and HLA in healthy donors. Clones were read by immunoSEQ multiplex PCR, and TCRdb kept only the in-frame ones, dropping some. The top ten clones hold approximately 15% of a sample with 75,000 to 90,000 clones, around three fifths of them seen once. Specimen: PBMCs. These receptors all come from a woman aged 40 to 50 in good health and CMV-seropositive. Both conserved end residues are part of each CDR3. Each record gives: CDR3 DNA, CDR3 protein, clone size, V gene, D gene, J gene. A D gene is named only where the DNA matches it firmly. Rows may omit the clone size; those that give it use once, few, many or a size class.

DNA: TGTGCCACCAGCCGCTCACTAAGCAATCAGCCCCAGCATTTT
CDR3: CATSRSLSNQPQHF
size: few
V: TRBV15
D: NA
J: TRBJ1-5

DNA: TGTGCCAGCAGCCAACGCGTACCGGGATACCTTACTAATGAAAAACTGTTTTTT
CDR3: CASSQRVPGYLTNEKLFF
size: NA
V: TRBV14
D: NA
J: TRBJ1-4

DNA: TGCGCCAGCACTAGCGGGACATCACAAGATACGCAGTATTTT
CDR3: CASTSGTSQDTQYF
size: NA
V: TRBV5-1
D: TRBD2
J: TRBJ2-3

DNA: TGTGCCAGCAGACCCGGACAGGGTTGGGATCATGCTTTCTTT
CDR3: CASRPGQGWDHAFF
size: NA
V: TRBV6-5
D: TRBD1
J: TRBJ1-1

DNA: TGTGCCAGCAGGGGCGTCTTTATCACAGATACGCAGTATTTT
CDR3: CASRGVFITDTQYF
size: NA
V: TRBV2
D: NA
J: TRBJ2-3

DNA: TGTGCCAGCAGGAGACAGGGGAGCACAGATACGCAGTATTTT
CDR3: CASRRQGSTDTQYF
size: NA
V: TRBV2
D: TRBD1
J: TRBJ2-3

DNA: TGCAGCGTTTCCATTAGCGGGGAGCAGTACTTC
CDR3: CSVSISGEQYF
size: NA
V: TRBV29-1
D: TRBD2
J: TRBJ2-7

DNA: TGTGCCAGCAGTCACACCCCGGGGGACTCGAACACCGGGGAGCTGTTTTTT
CDR3: CASSHTPGDSNTGELFF
size: few
V: TRBV27
D: NA
J: TRBJ2-2

DNA: TGTGCCAGCAGTGAAGGAGAGGGACAGGGCTACAATGAGCAGTTCTTC
CDR3: CASSEGEGQGYNEQFF
size: NA
V: TRBV6-1
D: TRBD1
J: TRBJ2-1

DNA: TGTGCCAGCGCGCCGTGGGAGGGTCAGCCCCAGCATTTT
CDR3: CASAPWEGQPQHF
size: NA
V: TRBV19
D: NA
J: TRBJ1-5

DNA: TGTGCCAGCAGTTTGGGGGGGTTGAACACTGAAGCTTTCTTT
CDR3: CASSLGGLNTEAFF
size: NA
V: TRBV27
D: NA
J: TRBJ1-1